The T cell receptor (beta chain) described here comes from a study of blood T cell repertoires in COVID-19. Sequenced by immunoSEQ multiplex PCR; TCRdb stores in-frame clones only, minus some. Altogether approximately 440,000 clones are present, 87% being singletons, with the ten largest covering roughly 0.7%. CDR1 and CDR2 from the germline V gene are MNHEY and SVGAGI. The V end lost 4 bases, the J end lost 0 bases, and 13 bases lay between the germline ends. The CDR3 runs to 16 residues. The specimen was PBMCs or T cells enriched from blood (not recorded which). This TCR was recovered from a woman under 30 who had recovered from COVID-19. The genes are TRBV6-5 and TRBJ1-3; tentatively, D is TRBD1 (6 bases). The CDR3 reads CASSWGGVPSGNTIYF. CDR3 coding DNA: TGTGCCAGCAGTTGGGGGGGCGTACCCTCTGGAAACACCATATATTTT.